This T cell receptor beta chain was observed in a study of blood T cell repertoires in COVID-19. Only a few counts were recorded for this clone. In the original workflow: It was from reference gene primer amplification that nucleated cell counts were estimated. Repertoires were generated with immunoSEQ multiplex PCR, while TCRdb's copy carries only in-frame clones and drops some. D and trimming were read from the DNA, whereas the V and J calls and clone size are those reported in that table. The data contain more than 200,000 clones, 88% of them singletons. The TCR sequence derives from a man older than 75 with acute or convalescent COVID-19. The sample comprised peripheral blood.

This CDR3 reads CASSAEGASNQPQHF. The CDR3 DNA reads as TGTGCCAGCAGTGCTGAGGGGGCTAGCAATCAGCCCCAGCATTTT. This chain joins TRBV2 and TRBJ1-5, with 7 bases matching TRBD1. This CDR3 comprises 15 residues. V gave up 4 bases and J gave up 0 bases; unmatched junction bases: 3. Germline loops: CDR1 SNHLY, CDR2 FYNNEI.